This TCR beta chain was sequenced in a study of cytomegalovirus exposure and HLA in healthy donors. Unmatched junction bases numbered 17, after V lost 3 bases and J lost 1 base. The CDR3 is 21 residues long. The germline V gene has CDR1 SGDLS and CDR2 YYNGEE. Remarks on this clone: Its specificity is not known.

Study-level points and caveats: Presence/absence analyses treated sequencing depth as roughly uniform across donors. Trimming of TCR beta V- and J-genes showed a link, identified in a later analysis, to a missense DCLRE1C variant. The study put some 160 TCR beta chains on its list as cytomegalovirus-associated. Under in vitro conditions, a few CMV-associated chains were confirmed as specific for CMV antigens.

PCR involved 60 Vbeta and 13 Jbeta primers. The method was immunoSEQ multiplex PCR; TCRdb's version includes in-frame clones alone and lacks a portion of them. Of under 200,000 clones in the sample, around three quarters were seen once. The specimen was PBMCs. This TCR came from a man aged 50 to 60 in good health and CMV-seropositive. The chain recombines TRBV9 with TRBJ1-4; 11 bases agree with TRBD1. DNA of the CDR3: TGTGCCAGCAGCGGAGGGACAGGGGGGCAACAGGCCTCAGGAACTAATGAAAAACTGTTTTTT. Its protein is CASSGGTGGQQASGTNEKLFF.